Presented here are 30 T cell receptor beta chains from one specimen sequenced in a study of shared clonotypes between healthy human individuals. Produced via immunoSEQ multiplex PCR; TCRdb's table is partial and in-frame only. The repertoire has 2 million to 2.5 million clones, 85% to 95% of them found once; the top ten carry 0.3% to 0.4%. The sequenced sample was naive CD4+ T cells from PBMCs. Stated subset: CD45RA+ positively selected. Source of these receptors: a man between 18 and 29 years old in good health. Some clones in this sample may be carry-over from other donors' samples.

The CDR3 reads CASSLQGSQIQAFF. In DNA, the CDR3 is TGCGCCAGCAGCTTGCAGGGGTCACAAATTCAAGCTTTCTTT. This chain links TRBV5-1 with TRBJ1-1; D is perhaps TRBD1 (6 bases). The length of the CDR3 is 14 residues. The V gene's germline CDR1 is SGHRS and CDR2 YFSETQ. Between the trimmed V and J ends, which lost 1 base and 9 bases, there was a span of 16 bases. Drawing the rest from reference TRBV5-1 and TRBJ1-1, the complete variable domain is KAGVTQTPRYLIKTRGQQVTLSCSPISGHRSVSWYQQTPGQGLQFLFEYFSETQRNKGNFPGRFSGRQFSNSRSEMNVSTLELGDSALYLCASSLQGSQIQAFFGQGTRLTVV.

This clone was seen a few times. The J gene is TRBJ1-3, the V gene TRBV5-6, with 8 bases aligning to TRBD1. The CDR3 length is 15 residues. Germline values: CDR1 SGHDT, CDR2 YYEEEE. V was clipped by 5 bases and J by 0 bases; unmatched bases: 4. The CDR3 loop reads CASSYRGNSGNTIYF. CDR3 in DNA: TGTGCCAGCAGTTACAGGGGGAACTCTGGAAACACCATATATTTT.

The chain uses TRBV5-1 and TRBJ2-1; the match to TRBD1 covers 9 bases. With V trimmed by 1 base and J by 6 bases, 5 bases remained unmatched. This CDR3 has 15 amino acids. CDR1 is SGHRS and CDR2 is YFSETQ in the germline V gene. CDR3 nucleotides: TGCGCCAGCAGCTTGAGGGACAGGGCCGGCAATGAGCAGTTCTTC. Translating it yields CASSLRDRAGNEQFF.

This chain joins TRBV30 and TRBJ2-7; TRBD2 is a possible D gene (6 bases). Trimming cost V 5 bases and J 9 bases, with 20 bases left between them. Looked up from germline, CDR1 is GTSNPN and CDR2 is SVGIG (reference sequence). This CDR3 spans 13 amino acids. This CDR3 reads CAWQAFGSPWQYF. CDR3 bases: TGTGCCTGGCAGGCGTTCGGGAGTCCCTGGCAGTACTTC.

The chain uses TRBV5-8 and TRBJ1-4, with D hard to call. Per the germline V gene, CDR1 is SGHTS and CDR2 is YDEGEE. The CDR3 loop spans 12 amino acids. Trimming took off 5 bases at V and 7 bases at J, with 9 bases between the two ends. CDR3 protein: CASRRMGEKLFF. The DNA for the CDR3 is TGTGCCAGCAGGAGAATGGGTGAAAAACTGTTTTTT.

The chain links TRBV5-1 to TRBJ1-1, with 12 bases aligning to TRBD1. This CDR3 has 15 amino acids. Germline trimming cut 4 bases from V and 5 bases from J; bases unmatched to any gene: 6. In germline, CDR1 is SGHRS, CDR2 YFSETQ. CDR3 bases: TGCGCCAGCAGCCTAAGGGACAGGGGGCAAACTGAAGCTTTCTTT. As protein: CASSLRDRGQTEAFF.

This chain connects TRBV4-1 to TRBJ2-7; unclear D gene. Germline-derived CDR1 and CDR2 are MGHRA and YSYEKL. The V and J ends lost 0 bases and 10 bases respectively, with 10 bases between them. CDR3 size: 12 residues. This chain's CDR3 is CASSQEGQSQYF. CDR3 in DNA: TGCGCCAGCAGCCAAGAGGGCCAGTCCCAGTACTTC.

In regard to this clone: The same CDR3 arises from other DNA sequences in this sample as well. This CDR3 reads CASSSPNTGELFF. The CDR3 DNA reads as TGTGCCAGCAGCTCACCCAACACCGGGGAGCTGTTTTTT. The V and J genes are TRBV7-2 and TRBJ2-2; no firm D call. V was pared by 4 bases and J by 2 bases, with 5 bases between. The germline V gene encodes CDR1 SGHTA and CDR2 FQGNSA. CDR3 length: 13 residues.

V is TRBV7-2 and J is TRBJ2-5; D is possibly TRBD2 (6 bases). Germline V gene sequence: CDR1 SGHTA, CDR2 FQGNSA. V dropped 3 bases and J dropped 3 bases, with 14 bases sitting between them. The CDR3 runs to 15 residues. The CDR3 DNA reads TGTGCCAGCAGCTTCAGAAGGGGCGGGGAAGAGACCCAGTACTTC. Translation gives CASSFRRGGEETQYF.

This sequence joins TRBV6-5 and TRBJ1-5; tentative D call: TRBD1 (5 bases). The germline V gene has CDR1 MNHEY and CDR2 SVGAGI. This CDR3 is built from 15 residues. Trimming shortened V by 2 bases and J by 9 bases, and 17 bases separated the two germline ends. CDR3 nucleotide sequence: TGTGCCAGCAGTTACCATGCGGGCTCGGGGGTGCCCCAGCATTTT. This codes for CASSYHAGSGVPQHF.

The rearrangement uses TRBV7-8 and TRBJ1-1; a possible D gene is TRBD1 (6 bases). This CDR3 comprises 18 residues. Trimming pared 1 base from V and 1 base from J, leaving 19 bases between. The germline V gene has CDR1 SGHVS and CDR2 FQNEAQ. The CDR3 nucleotides read TGTGCCAGCAGCTTAGGGATTCGGGGGCTCCTAGGGAACACTGAAGCTTTCTTT. It translates to CASSLGIRGLLGNTEAFF.

The chain has TRBV7-2 and TRBJ2-3; D is ambiguous. Germline assignment: CDR1 SGHTA and CDR2 FQGNSA. The ends were cut back, 4 bases at V and 2 bases at J, with 10 bases in the middle. This CDR3 is built from 14 residues. CDR3 in amino acids: CASSSSGPTDTQYF. The CDR3 DNA reads as TGTGCCAGCAGCTCTTCTGGCCCCACAGATACGCAGTATTTT.

The V gene is TRBV6-1, the J gene TRBJ2-1; the D gene is possibly TRBD2 (6 bases). The CDR3 is 14 amino acids. V gave up 6 bases and J gave up 3 bases, with 12 bases separating them. Germline lookup yields CDR1 MNHNS and CDR2 SASEGT. CDR3 sequence (DNA): TGTGCCAGCAGCCGGGACTTATTCTACAATGAGCAGTTCTTC. It is translated as CASSRDLFYNEQFF.

This chain links TRBV30 with TRBJ2-1, with 13 bases lining up with TRBD2. The ends lost 0 bases at V and 9 bases at J; junction bases unmatched: 5. The germline CDR1 and CDR2 sequences are GTSNPN and SVGIG (reference sequence). This CDR3 is 15 amino acids long. CDR3 loop: CAWSVGLAGVGEQFF. As DNA, the CDR3 is TGTGCCTGGAGTGTAGGACTAGCGGGAGTTGGTGAGCAGTTCTTC.

In regard to this clone: The sample carries other DNA sequences with the same CDR3. The V gene is TRBV6-1, the J gene TRBJ1-1, with 9 bases aligning to TRBD1. The CDR3 spans 14 residues. V shed 4 bases, J shed 2 bases, and the junction held 2 bases outside the gene matches. Germline V gene lookup returns CDR1 MNHNS and CDR2 SASEGT. The CDR3 DNA is TGTGCCAGCAGTGTGGACAGGGGAAACACTGAAGCTTTCTTT. Its protein is CASSVDRGNTEAFF.

This clone appeared a single time. This chain connects TRBV9 to TRBJ2-7, with 7 nucleotides matching TRBD2. The CDR3 is 14 amino acids. The germline V gene encodes CDR1 SGDLS and CDR2 YYNGEE. Losses at the gene ends were 3 bases for V and 1 base for J; bases not matched to a gene: 4. The CDR3 nucleotides read TGTGCCAGCAGCGAGCGGGGCCAATCCTACGAGCAGTACTTC. This encodes CASSERGQSYEQYF. Full variable domain (remainder filled in from reference TRBV9 and TRBJ2-7): DSGVTQTPKHLITATGQRVTLRCSPRSGDLSVYWYQQSLDQGLQFLIQYYNGEERAKGNILERFSAQQFPDLHSELNLSSLELGDSALYFCASSERGQSYEQYFGPGTRLTVT.

The chain carries TRBV28 and TRBJ2-1, with 9 nucleotides matching TRBD2. J was trimmed by 4 bases and V by 6 bases; bases with no gene match: 4. The CDR3 consists of 14 residues. The germline V gene encodes CDR1 MDHEN and CDR2 SYDVKM. The CDR3 DNA reads TGTGCCAGCAGGACTAGCGGTTTTTACAATGAGCAGTTCTTC. Protein product: CASRTSGFYNEQFF.

The chain recombines TRBV5-1 with TRBJ2-7; the match to TRBD1 covers 9 bases. The CDR3 length is 13 residues. The J segment lost 4 bases and the V segment lost 7 bases, leaving 6 bases of the junction unmatched. The V gene's germline CDR1 is SGHRS and CDR2 YFSETQ. DNA for the CDR3: TGCGCCAGCTACGGGACAGGGCCATACGAGCAGTACTTC. Its protein is CASYGTGPYEQYF.

The V and J genes are TRBV28 and TRBJ1-2, with D hard to call. Germline CDR1 is MDHEN and CDR2 is SYDVKM. CDR3 size: 13 residues. The germline V and J ends were trimmed by 6 bases and 1 base, with 9 bases remaining between them. CDR3 coding DNA: TGTGCCAGCAGCCAGGACTTTAACTATGGCTACACCTTC. This translates into CASSQDFNYGYTF.

Turning to this clone: Other DNA sequences in this specimen translate into the identical CDR3. The chain has TRBV7-9 and TRBJ2-3; unclear D gene. The CDR3 consists of 13 residues. Germline-derived CDR1 and CDR2 are SEHNR and FQNEAQ (reference sequence). Trimming shortened V by 0 bases and J by 6 bases, and 7 bases separated the two germline ends. CDR3 in DNA: TGTGCCAGCAGCTTAGCGTTGGGGGATACGCAGTATTTT. Amino acids: CASSLALGDTQYF.

V usage is TRBV4-3 and J usage is TRBJ2-3; 9 bases match TRBD1. The CDR3 has 16 residues. The germline CDR1 and CDR2 sequences are LGHNA and YSLEER. With V trimmed by 5 bases and J by 2 bases, 8 bases remained unmatched. CDR3 loop: CASSKTGGLVTDTQYF. For the CDR3, the DNA is TGCGCCAGCAGCAAGACAGGGGGTCTGGTCACAGATACGCAGTATTTT.

The chain couples TRBV27 to TRBJ1-4, with D perhaps matching TRBD1 (5 bases). From germline, CDR1 is MNHEY and CDR2 SMNVEV (reference sequence). The V end lost 2 bases, the J end lost 0 bases, and 10 bases lay between the germline ends. CDR3 size: 16 residues. The CDR3 protein is CASSLVGAATNEKLFF. CDR3 sequence (DNA): TGTGCCAGCAGTTTAGTAGGGGCAGCAACTAATGAAAAACTGTTTTTT.

This rearrangement joins TRBV10-2 to TRBJ1-4, with TRBD1 identical over 9 bases. With V trimmed by 4 bases and J by 4 bases, 7 bases remained unmatched. The CDR3 extends over 16 amino acids. The germline gives CDR1 WSHSY, CDR2 SAAADI. The CDR3 region is CASSATGTGRNEKLFF. The DNA for the CDR3 is TGCGCCAGCAGTGCCACCGGGACAGGGCGTAATGAAAAACTGTTTTTT.

This clone was detected a few times. V is TRBV15 and J is TRBJ1-1; no definite D call. The CDR3 extends over 13 amino acids. Germline CDR1 reads LNHNV; CDR2 reads YYDKDF (reference sequence). Trimming removed 0 bases at V and 12 bases at J, with 14 bases between. DNA of the CDR3: TGTGCCACCAGCAGAGAACGCGGGGTTTGGACTTTCTTT. Translated: CATSRERGVWTFF.

The rearrangement links TRBV10-3 to TRBJ2-7; tentatively, D is TRBD2 (5 bases). CDR3 length: 15 residues. The germline gives CDR1 ENHRY, CDR2 SYGVKD. The V end was cut by 3 bases, the J end by 2 bases, with 14 bases between. CDR3 DNA sequence: TGTGCCATCAGTGACGGGGTGCCGACGGCCTACGAGCAGTACTTC. This sequence encodes CAISDGVPTAYEQYF.

The CDR3 reads CASSEFSGTASTDTQYF. CDR3 in DNA: TGTGCCAGCAGTGAATTTAGTGGGACGGCGAGCACAGATACGCAGTATTTT. This rearrangement joins TRBV6-1 to TRBJ2-3, with D perhaps given as TRBD1 or TRBD2 (5 bases each). The germline CDR1 and CDR2 sequences are MNHNS and SASEGT. Deletions cut 2 bases from V and 0 bases from J, with 15 bases between. The CDR3 is made up of 17 amino acids.

The rearrangement links TRBV10-3 to TRBJ2-7, with 8 bases aligning to TRBD2. The V gene end was trimmed by 7 bases and the J gene end by 7 bases; junction bases not matched to a gene: 6. Germline-derived CDR1 and CDR2 are ENHRY and SYGVKD. The CDR3 contains 12 residues. The CDR3 here is CAIKGVAGEQYF. The CDR3 nucleotides read TGTGCCATCAAGGGAGTAGCGGGAGAGCAGTACTTC.

V gene TRBV5-5 combines with J gene TRBJ2-2; D might be TRBD1 (6 bases). There are 15 residues in the CDR3. Germline V gives CDR1 SGHKS, CDR2 YYEKEE (reference sequence). V shed 0 bases and J shed 5 bases, with 11 bases lying between them. CDR3 region: CASSLVGQPTGELFF. CDR3 bases: TGTGCCAGCAGCTTGGTCGGACAGCCGACCGGGGAGCTGTTTTTT.

This rearrangement joins TRBV4-2 to TRBJ2-1; 9 bases align to TRBD2. With 4 bases clipped from V and 1 base from J, the junction kept 14 bases outside the gene matches. Germline-derived CDR1 and CDR2 are LGHNA and YNFKEQ. The CDR3 is 19 amino acids. CDR3 DNA: TGTGCCAGCAGCCCCCGGGATAGCGGGAGAATTGTGTCCTACAATGAGCAGTTCTTC. Translation: CASSPRDSGRIVSYNEQFF.

The J gene is TRBJ2-5, the V gene TRBV5-1, with 13 bases aligning to TRBD2. V dropped 0 bases and J dropped 7; count of bases not matched to a gene: 3. CDR1 is SGHRS, CDR2 YFSETQ, per germline. CDR3 size: 15 residues. CDR3: CASSLGLAGGGTQYF. The DNA for the CDR3 is TGCGCCAGCAGCTTGGGACTAGCGGGAGGAGGGACCCAGTACTTC.